This passage covers 18 T cell receptor beta chains from one sample sequenced in a study of blood T cell repertoires in COVID-19 (dated by TCRdb to about 2020). Libraries were made using the immunoSEQ multiplex PCR assay. Here the immuneACCESS table is served through TCRdb, limited to in-frame sequences with V and J called. Missing clones are a known gap in these copies; in checked studies unresolved V genes cover under half, and the rest lacks a known reason. The table for this sample lists about 230,000 clones; around 83% of them were counted only once. Around 7% of the sample goes to the ten largest clones. Sequencing input: peripheral blood. These receptors all stem from a woman between 45 and 65 years old with acute or convalescent COVID-19.

Note on this clone: Other DNA sequences in the same sample also yield this CDR3. This chain connects TRBV5-1 to TRBJ2-3; unclear D gene. Germline V gene data show CDR1 as SGHRS and CDR2 as YFSETQ. V lost 0 bases and J 3 bases, leaving 8 bases between the germline ends. The CDR3 runs to 14 residues. The CDR3 nucleotides are TGCGCCAGCAGCTTGGCCTCGGGTACAGATACGCAGTATTTT. Translation: CASSLASGTDTQYF.

V is TRBV25-1 and J is TRBJ2-1; 7 positions match TRBD1. This CDR3 has 18 residues. J was trimmed by 1 base and V by 6 bases; bases with no gene match: 15. Germline lookup yields CDR1 MGHDK and CDR2 SYGVNS. The CDR3 loop is CASRWDSGNEGSYNEQFF. The CDR3 DNA reads TGTGCCAGCAGATGGGACAGTGGGAATGAAGGATCCTACAATGAGCAGTTCTTC.

The chain links TRBV4-3 to TRBJ1-1; TRBD1 matches 7 bases. The CDR3 has 15 amino acids. Germline V CDR1 and CDR2: LGHNA, YSLEER. With V trimmed by 1 base and J by 4 bases, 6 bases remained unmatched. The CDR3 DNA reads TGCGCCAGCAGCCAAGCCGACAGGGCCCCCACTGAAGCTTTCTTT. Protein sequence: CASSQADRAPTEAFF.

This clone was seen once. This rearrangement joins TRBV6-5 to TRBJ2-1; no clear D gene. V lost 8 bases to trimming and J lost 7 bases, with 12 bases between them. This CDR3 spans 12 amino acids. Germline CDR1 is MNHEY and CDR2 is SVGAGI. The chain's CDR3 is CASRLDGNEQFF. In nucleotides, the CDR3 is TGTGCCAGCCGGCTAGACGGGAATGAGCAGTTCTTC.

The gene calls are TRBV15 and TRBJ1-5; D is unclear. The CDR3 runs to 13 residues. Germline V CDR1 and CDR2: LNHNV, YYDKDF (reference sequence). Trimming shortened V by 3 bases and J by 7 bases, and 10 bases separated the two germline ends. CDR3 nucleotide sequence: TGTGCCACCAGCAGCAGGCCTGGACAGCCCCAGCATTTT. This sequence encodes CATSSRPGQPQHF.

The V gene is TRBV14, the J gene TRBJ2-2; 9 nucleotides align to TRBD1. Germline V gives CDR1 SGHDN, CDR2 FVKESK. V lost 4 bases and J lost 6; bases outside the gene matches: 6. The CDR3 loop spans 15 amino acids. The CDR3 DNA follows: TGTGCCAGCAGCCTATGGGACAGGGAGGCCGGGGAGCTGTTTTTT. This translates into CASSLWDREAGELFF.

The gene calls are TRBV6-1 and TRBJ2-3; 8 positions agree with TRBD2. Germline CDR1 MNHNS, CDR2 SASEGT. The V gene end was trimmed by 0 bases and the J gene end by 3 bases; junction bases not matched to a gene: 8. This CDR3 has 17 amino acids. CDR3 in DNA: TGTGCCAGCAGTGAAGCCCTTGGCGGGGGGAATACAGATACGCAGTATTTT. Its protein is CASSEALGGGNTDTQYF.

J is TRBJ2-7 and V is TRBV11-2; 7 positions agree with TRBD1. Trimming removed 0 bases from V and 2 bases from J; junction bases left unmatched: 4. Per germline, CDR1 SGHAT and CDR2 FQNNGV. This CDR3 contains 15 residues. For the CDR3, the DNA is TGTGCCAGCAGCTTAGATGTGGACAGGCCCTACGAGCAGTACTTC. It yields the protein CASSLDVDRPYEQYF.

The V call is TRBV28, the J call TRBJ1-2, with TRBD1 identical over 9 bases. V dropped 5 bases and J dropped 8; count of bases not matched to a gene: 12. This CDR3 comprises 15 residues. Germline CDR1 MDHEN, CDR2 SYDVKM. CDR3 DNA: TGTGCCAGCAGTCCTCCCCGCGGGACAGGGATCGGCTACACCTTC. This codes for CASSPPRGTGIGYTF.

CDR3 in amino acids: CASSQSGPYGYTF. DNA for the CDR3: TGCGCCAGCAGCCAGTCAGGGCCCTATGGCTACACCTTC. The V gene is TRBV4-1, the J gene TRBJ1-2, with a possible D match to TRBD1 (5 bases). The CDR3 runs 13 residues. V gave up 3 bases and J gave up 4 bases, with 9 bases separating them. Germline values: CDR1 MGHRA, CDR2 YSYEKL.

The genes are TRBV24-1 and TRBJ2-1; 8 nucleotides align to TRBD2. The CDR3 is 17 residues long. The germline CDR1 and CDR2 sequences are KGHDR and SFDVKD. V trimming: 2 bases; J trimming: 3 bases; junction bases outside the gene matches: 8. CDR3 nucleotides: TGTGCCACCAGTGATTCCTCACTGGGACTAGGCTACAATGAGCAGTTCTTC. This sequence encodes CATSDSSLGLGYNEQFF.

V gene TRBV3-1 (or the pseudogene TRBV3-2) combines with J gene TRBJ2-7, with D maybe TRBD1 (5 bases). The V gene's germline CDR1 is LGHDT and CDR2 YNNKEL (reference sequence). The CDR3 is 13 amino acids. Trimming took 0 bases from V and 10 from J, leaving 13 bases between them. The CDR3, as DNA: TGTGCCAGCAGCCAAGATCGGGCAGGGCCACAGTACTTC. As protein: CASSQDRAGPQYF.

V is TRBV19 and J is TRBJ1-5; 8 nucleotides align to TRBD1. With V trimmed by 6 bases and J by 4 bases, 8 bases remained unmatched. The CDR3 extends over 15 amino acids. CDR1 and CDR2 (germline): LNHDA, SQIVND (reference sequence). CDR3 sequence: CASSLTGGENQPQHF. The CDR3 coding sequence is TGTGCCAGTAGCCTCACAGGGGGTGAAAATCAGCCCCAGCATTTT.

The chain links TRBV5-4 to TRBJ2-3; D perhaps matches TRBD1 (5 bases). Germline CDR1 is SGHNT and CDR2 is YYREEE (reference sequence). Trimming cost V 0 bases and J 2 bases, with 7 bases left between them. CDR3 length equals 14 residues. This CDR3 is CASSLGGPTDTQYF. The CDR3 region has the DNA TGTGCCAGCAGCTTGGGGGGCCCCACAGATACGCAGTATTTT.

The chain is built from TRBV6-4 and TRBJ1-6; D unclear. This CDR3 spans 18 amino acids. Germline CDR1 reads MRHNA; CDR2 reads SNTAGT. Trimming shortened V by 4 bases and J by 3 bases, and 19 bases separated the two germline ends. CDR3 sequence (DNA): TGTGCCAGCAGTGTTGACAACCCAAGCGGGTACTATAATTCACCCCTCCACTTT. Its protein is CASSVDNPSGYYNSPLHF.

This chain uses TRBV9 with TRBJ2-3, with D perhaps matching TRBD2 (5 bases). This CDR3 is built from 14 residues. V shed 1 base and J shed 2 bases, with 8 bases lying between them. In germline, CDR1 is SGDLS, CDR2 YYNGEE. CDR3 in DNA: TGTGCCAGCAGCGTATCGGGGTTCACAGATACGCAGTATTTT. Amino acids: CASSVSGFTDTQYF.

The chain is built from TRBV27 and TRBJ1-2; 8 nucleotides line up with TRBD1. This CDR3 comprises 13 residues. The V and J ends lost 6 bases and 3 bases, in that order; junction bases with no gene match: 3. The germline V gene has CDR1 MNHEY and CDR2 SMNVEV (reference sequence). CDR3 sequence reads: CASSRGRDYGYTF. CDR3 DNA: TGTGCCAGCAGCAGGGGGCGTGACTATGGCTACACCTTC.

This chain connects TRBV11-3 to TRBJ2-1; 7 bases are a match to TRBD2. This CDR3 has 16 residues. The germline gives CDR1 SGHNT, CDR2 YENEEA. Unmatched junction bases numbered 11, after V lost 1 base and J lost 8 bases. CDR3 DNA sequence: TGTGCCAGCAGCTTAGGTGTAGCGGGCACGGGGGATGAGCAGTTCTTC. It is translated as CASSLGVAGTGDEQFF.